The subject of this entry is one T cell receptor beta chain. Its antigen is not known. The data were obtained in a study of blood T cells in healthy people across ages. Overall study results and limits: Researchers deemed the diversity estimates from one million T cells underestimates.

A J-beta primer mix and a sample-barcoded 5' primer were used in a second PCR of about 6 to 12 cycles. Unique molecular identifiers of 12 random nucleotides labeled each cDNA. Via MiXCR, TCRdb re-called the 5' RACE reads, giving one row per CDR3 protein. The sample lists about 1.4 million distinct CDR3 sequences; 55% to 75% were seen once. Sample donors were healthy Caucasian individuals that came from Russia, aged roughly 6 to 100. This CDR3 region has 16 residues. Source material: blood. The TCR comes from a man younger than 30 in good health. V and J are TRBV21-1 and TRBJ2-7; the DNA was not compared with TRBD1, the D call given in the table. TRBV21-1 corresponds to a pseudogene. CDR3 residues: CASSTLSTGNSYEQYF. DNA of the CDR3: TGTGCCAGCAGCACCCTATCGACAGGGAACTCCTACGAGCAGTACTTC.